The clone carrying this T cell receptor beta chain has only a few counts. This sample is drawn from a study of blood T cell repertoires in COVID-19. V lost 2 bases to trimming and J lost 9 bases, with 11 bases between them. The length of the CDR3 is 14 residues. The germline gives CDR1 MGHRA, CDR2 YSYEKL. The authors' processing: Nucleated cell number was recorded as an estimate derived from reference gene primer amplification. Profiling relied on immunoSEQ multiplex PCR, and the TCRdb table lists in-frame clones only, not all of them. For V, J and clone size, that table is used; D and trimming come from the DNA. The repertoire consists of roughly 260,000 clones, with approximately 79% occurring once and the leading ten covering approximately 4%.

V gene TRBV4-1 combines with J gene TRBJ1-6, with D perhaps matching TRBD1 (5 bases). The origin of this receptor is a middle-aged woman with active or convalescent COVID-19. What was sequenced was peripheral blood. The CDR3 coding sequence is TGCGCCAGCAGCCAACCAGTGGGGCTTTCACCCCTCCACTTT. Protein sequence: CASSQPVGLSPLHF.